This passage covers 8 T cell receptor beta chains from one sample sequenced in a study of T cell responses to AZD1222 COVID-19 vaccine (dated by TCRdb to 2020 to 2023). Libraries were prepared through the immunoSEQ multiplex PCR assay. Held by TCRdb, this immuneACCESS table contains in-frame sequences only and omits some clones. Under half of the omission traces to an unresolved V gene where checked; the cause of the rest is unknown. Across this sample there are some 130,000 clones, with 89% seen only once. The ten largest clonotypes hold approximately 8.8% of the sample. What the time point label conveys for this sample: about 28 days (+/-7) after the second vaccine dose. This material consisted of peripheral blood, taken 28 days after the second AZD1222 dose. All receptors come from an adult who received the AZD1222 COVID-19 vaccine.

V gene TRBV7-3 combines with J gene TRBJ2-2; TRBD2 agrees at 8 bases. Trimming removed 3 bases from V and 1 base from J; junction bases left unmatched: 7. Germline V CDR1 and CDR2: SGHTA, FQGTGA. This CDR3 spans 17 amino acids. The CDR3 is CASSLGAGAMNTGELFF. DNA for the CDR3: TGTGCCAGCAGCTTGGGAGCGGGGGCTATGAACACCGGGGAGCTGTTTTTT.

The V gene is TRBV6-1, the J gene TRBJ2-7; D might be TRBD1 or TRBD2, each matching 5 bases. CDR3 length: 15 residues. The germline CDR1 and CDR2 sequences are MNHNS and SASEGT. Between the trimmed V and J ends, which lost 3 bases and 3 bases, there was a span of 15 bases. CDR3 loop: CASSDFPGRDYEQYF. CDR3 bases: TGTGCCAGCAGTGATTTTCCGGGACGGGACTACGAGCAGTACTTC.

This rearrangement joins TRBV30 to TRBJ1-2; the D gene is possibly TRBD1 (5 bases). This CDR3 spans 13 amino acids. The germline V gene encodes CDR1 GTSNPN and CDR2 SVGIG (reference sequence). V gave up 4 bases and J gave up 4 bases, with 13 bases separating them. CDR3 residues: CAWTSGGSYGYTF. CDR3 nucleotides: TGTGCCTGGACCAGCGGGGGATCCTATGGCTACACCTTC.

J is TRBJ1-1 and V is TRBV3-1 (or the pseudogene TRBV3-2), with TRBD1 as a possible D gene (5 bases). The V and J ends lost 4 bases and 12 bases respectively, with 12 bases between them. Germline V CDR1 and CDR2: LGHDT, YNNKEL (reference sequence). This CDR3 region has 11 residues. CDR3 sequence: CASSRGRESFF. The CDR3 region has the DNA TGTGCCAGCAGCCGGGGGAGGGAATCTTTCTTT.

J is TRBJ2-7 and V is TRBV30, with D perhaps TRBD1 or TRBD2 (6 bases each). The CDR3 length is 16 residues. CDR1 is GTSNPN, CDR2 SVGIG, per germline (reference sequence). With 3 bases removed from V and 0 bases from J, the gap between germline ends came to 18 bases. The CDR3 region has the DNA TGTGCCTGGAGCCCAGTACACGGGGGCACCTCCTACGAGCAGTACTTC. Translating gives CAWSPVHGGTSYEQYF.

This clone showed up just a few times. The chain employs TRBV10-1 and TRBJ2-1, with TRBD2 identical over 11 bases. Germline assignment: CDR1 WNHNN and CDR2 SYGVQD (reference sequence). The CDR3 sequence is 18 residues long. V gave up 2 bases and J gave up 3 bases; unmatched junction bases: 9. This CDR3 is CASSEEASSGRNYNEQFF. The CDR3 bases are TGCGCCAGCAGTGAGGAGGCGTCTAGCGGGAGGAACTACAATGAGCAGTTCTTC.

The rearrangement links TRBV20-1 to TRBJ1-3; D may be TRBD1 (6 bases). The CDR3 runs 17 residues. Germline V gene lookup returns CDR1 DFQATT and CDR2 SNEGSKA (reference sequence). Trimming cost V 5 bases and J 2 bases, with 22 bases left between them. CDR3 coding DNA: TGCAGTGCTGGTGCTACTAGCGGACAGAGGACTGGAAACACCATATATTTT. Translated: CSAGATSGQRTGNTIYF.

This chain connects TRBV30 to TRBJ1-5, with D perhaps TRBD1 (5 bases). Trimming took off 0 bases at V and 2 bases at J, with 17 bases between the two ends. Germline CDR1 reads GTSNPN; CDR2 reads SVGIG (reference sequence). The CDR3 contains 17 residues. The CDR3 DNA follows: TGTGCCTGGAGTGTTGCAGCGTGGGACTATGGCAATCAGCCCCAGCATTTT. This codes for CAWSVAAWDYGNQPQHF.